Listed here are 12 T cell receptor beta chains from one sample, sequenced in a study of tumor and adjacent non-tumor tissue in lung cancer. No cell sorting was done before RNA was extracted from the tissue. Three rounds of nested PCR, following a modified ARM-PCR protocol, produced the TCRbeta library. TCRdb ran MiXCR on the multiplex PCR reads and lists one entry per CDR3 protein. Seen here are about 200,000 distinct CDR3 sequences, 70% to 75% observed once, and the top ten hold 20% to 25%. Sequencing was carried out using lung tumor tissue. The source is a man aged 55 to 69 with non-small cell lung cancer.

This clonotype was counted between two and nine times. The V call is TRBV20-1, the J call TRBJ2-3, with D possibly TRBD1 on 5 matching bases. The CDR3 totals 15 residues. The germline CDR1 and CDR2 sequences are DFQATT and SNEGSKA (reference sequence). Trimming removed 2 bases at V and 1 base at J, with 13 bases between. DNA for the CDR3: TGCAGTGCTAGAATTGAACAGGTCTGCACAGATACGCAGTATTTT. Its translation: CSARIEQVCTDTQYF.

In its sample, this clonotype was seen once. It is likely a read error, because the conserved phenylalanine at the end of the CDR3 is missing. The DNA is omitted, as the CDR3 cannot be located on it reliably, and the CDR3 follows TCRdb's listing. The CDR3 loop is CTSTLGGARGYTS. This chain uses TRBV12-3 or TRBV12-4 with TRBJ1-2; the table calls TRBD1, which could not be checked here. The CDR3 is 13 residues long, counting both termini.

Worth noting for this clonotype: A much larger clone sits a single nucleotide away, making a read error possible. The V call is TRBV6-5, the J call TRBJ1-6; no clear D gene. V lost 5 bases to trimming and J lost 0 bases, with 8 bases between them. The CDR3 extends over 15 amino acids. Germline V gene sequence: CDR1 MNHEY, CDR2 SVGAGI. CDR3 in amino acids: CASSRHISYNSPLHF. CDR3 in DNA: TGTGCCAGCAGTCGACATATCTCCTATAATTCACCCCTCCACTTT.

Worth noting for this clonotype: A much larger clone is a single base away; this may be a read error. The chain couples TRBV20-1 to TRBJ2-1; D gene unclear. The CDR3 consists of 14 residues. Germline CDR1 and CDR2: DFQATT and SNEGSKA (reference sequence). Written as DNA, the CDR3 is TGCATTGCTAGTCGACGAACTCGAGGCAATGAGCAGTTCTTC. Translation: CIASRRTRGNEQFF.

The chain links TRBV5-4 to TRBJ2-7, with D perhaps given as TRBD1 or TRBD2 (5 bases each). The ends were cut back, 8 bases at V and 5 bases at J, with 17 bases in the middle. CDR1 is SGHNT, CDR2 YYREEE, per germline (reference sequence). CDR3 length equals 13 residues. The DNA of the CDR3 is TGTGCCAGTAGATTGGGGACGACCCACGAGCAGTACTTC. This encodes CASRLGTTHEQYF.

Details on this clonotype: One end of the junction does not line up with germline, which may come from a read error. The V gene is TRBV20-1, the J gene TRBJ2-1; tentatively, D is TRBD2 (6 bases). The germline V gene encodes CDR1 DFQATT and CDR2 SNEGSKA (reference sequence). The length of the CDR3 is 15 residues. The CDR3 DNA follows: TGCAGTGCTGAATCACTAGCACACTCCTACAGTGAGCAGTTCTTC. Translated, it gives CSAESLAHSYSEQFF.

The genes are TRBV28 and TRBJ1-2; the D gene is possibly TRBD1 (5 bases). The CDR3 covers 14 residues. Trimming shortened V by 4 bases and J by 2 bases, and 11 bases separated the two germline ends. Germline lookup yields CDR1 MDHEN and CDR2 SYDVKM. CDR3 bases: TGTGCCAGCAGTTCCCCAGGGATGAACTATGGCTACACCTTC. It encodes CASSSPGMNYGYTF.

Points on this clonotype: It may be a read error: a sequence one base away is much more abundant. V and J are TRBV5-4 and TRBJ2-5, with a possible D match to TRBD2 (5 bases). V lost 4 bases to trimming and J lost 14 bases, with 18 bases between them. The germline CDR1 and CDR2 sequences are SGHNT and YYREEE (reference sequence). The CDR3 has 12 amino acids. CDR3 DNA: TGTGCCAGCAGCACCCCGGACTCCGAGGGATACTTC. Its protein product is CASSTPDSEGYF. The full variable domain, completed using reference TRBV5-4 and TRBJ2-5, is ETGVTQSPTHLIKTRGQQVTLRCSSQSGHNTVSWYQQALGQGPQFIFQYYREEENGRGNFPPRFSGLQFPNYSSELNVNALELDDSALYLCASSTPDSEGYFGPGTRLLVL.

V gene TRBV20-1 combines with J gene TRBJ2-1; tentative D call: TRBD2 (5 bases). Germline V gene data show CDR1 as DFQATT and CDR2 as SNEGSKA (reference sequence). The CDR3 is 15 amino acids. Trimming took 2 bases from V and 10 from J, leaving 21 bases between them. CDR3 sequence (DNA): TGCAGTGCTAGACCTTCGACGGGGAAGCTTAGCGAGCAGTTCTTC. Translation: CSARPSTGKLSEQFF.

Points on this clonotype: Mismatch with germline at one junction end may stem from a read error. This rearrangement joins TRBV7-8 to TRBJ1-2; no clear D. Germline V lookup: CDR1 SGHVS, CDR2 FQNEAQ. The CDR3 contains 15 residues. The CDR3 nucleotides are TGTGCCAGGAGCTCTACGGTTAGCACAGTCCATGGCTACACCTTC. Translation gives CARSSTVSTVHGYTF. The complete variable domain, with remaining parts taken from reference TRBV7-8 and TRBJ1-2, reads GAGVSQSPRYKVAKRGQDVALRCDPISGHVSLFWYQQALGQGPEFLTYFQNEAQLDKSGLPSDRFFAERPEGSVSTLKIQRTQQEDSAVYLCARSSTVSTVHGYTFGSGTRLTVV.

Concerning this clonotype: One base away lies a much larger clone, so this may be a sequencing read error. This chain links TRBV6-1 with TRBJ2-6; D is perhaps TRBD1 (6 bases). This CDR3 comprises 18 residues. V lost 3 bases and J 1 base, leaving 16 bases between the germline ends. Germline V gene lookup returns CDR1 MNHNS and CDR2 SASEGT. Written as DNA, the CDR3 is TGTGCCAGCAGTGAGGGACAATGGGGGATTTCTGGGGCCAACGTCCTGACTTTC. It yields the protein CASSEGQWGISGANVLTF.

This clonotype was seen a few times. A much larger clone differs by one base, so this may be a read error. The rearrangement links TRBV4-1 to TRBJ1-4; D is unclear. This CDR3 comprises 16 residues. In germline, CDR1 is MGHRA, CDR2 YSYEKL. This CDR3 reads CASNQDMRVANEKLFF. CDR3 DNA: TGCGCCAGCAACCAAGATATGCGGGTCGCTAATGAAAAACTGTTTTTT.